This TCR beta chain stems from a study of early T cells in non-severe SARS-CoV-2 infection. Study at large: Sequencing of bulk RNA from unsorted whole blood was done, without chain pairing.

TCRdb itself ran the 5' RACE reads through MiXCR, one entry per CDR3 protein. The table has tens of thousands of distinct CDR3 sequences, approximately 5% seen once; the top ten hold around 7.5%. Germline V gene data show CDR1 as SGHTA and CDR2 as FQGNSA. V lost 3 bases, J lost 2 bases, and 11 bases lay in between. The CDR3 contains 15 residues. Ten or more counts support this clonotype. The source of this sequence is an adult who was a healthcare worker with PCR-confirmed SARS-CoV-2 infection or an uninfected control (not recorded which). The V and J genes are TRBV7-2 and TRBJ1-3; possibly TRBD1 for D (5 bases). This material consisted of whole blood, taken at baseline. CDR3 in DNA: TGTGCCAGCAGCTTCGTTCAGGGCGCTGGAAACACCATATATTTT. This gives the protein CASSFVQGAGNTIYF.